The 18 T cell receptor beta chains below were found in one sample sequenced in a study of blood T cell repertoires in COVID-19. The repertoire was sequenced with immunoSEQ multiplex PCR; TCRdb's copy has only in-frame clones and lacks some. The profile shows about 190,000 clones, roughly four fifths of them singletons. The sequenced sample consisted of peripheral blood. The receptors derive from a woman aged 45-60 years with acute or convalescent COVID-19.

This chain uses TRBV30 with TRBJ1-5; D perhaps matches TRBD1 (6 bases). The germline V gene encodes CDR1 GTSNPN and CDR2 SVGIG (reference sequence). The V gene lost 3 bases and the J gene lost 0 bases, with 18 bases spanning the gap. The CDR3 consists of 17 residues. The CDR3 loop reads CAWSGETGPFSNQPQHF. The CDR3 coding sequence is TGTGCCTGGAGCGGCGAGACAGGACCTTTTAGCAATCAGCCCCAGCATTTT.

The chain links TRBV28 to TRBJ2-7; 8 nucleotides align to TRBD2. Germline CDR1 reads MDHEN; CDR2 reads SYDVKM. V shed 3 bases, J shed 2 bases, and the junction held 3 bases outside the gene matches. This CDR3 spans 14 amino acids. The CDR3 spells CASSFTGGAYEQYF. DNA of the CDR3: TGTGCCAGCAGTTTTACGGGAGGGGCCTACGAGCAGTACTTC. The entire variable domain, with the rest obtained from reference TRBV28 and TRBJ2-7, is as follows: DVKVTQSSRYLVKRTGEKVFLECVQDMDHENMFWYRQDPGLGLRLIYFSYDVKMKEKGDIPEGYSVSREKKERFSLILESASTNQTSMYLCASSFTGGAYEQYFGPGTRLTVT.

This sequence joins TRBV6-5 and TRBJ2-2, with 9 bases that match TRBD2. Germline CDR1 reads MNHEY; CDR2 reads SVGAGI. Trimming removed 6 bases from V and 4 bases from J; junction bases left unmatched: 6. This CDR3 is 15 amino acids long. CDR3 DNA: TGTGCCAGCAGAGTAGCGGGGGAGCGCACCGGGGAGCTGTTTTTT. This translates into CASRVAGERTGELFF.

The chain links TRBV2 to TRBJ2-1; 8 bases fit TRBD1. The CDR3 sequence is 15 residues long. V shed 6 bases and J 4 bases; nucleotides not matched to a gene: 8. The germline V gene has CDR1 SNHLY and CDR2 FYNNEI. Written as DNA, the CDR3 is TGTGCCAGCAGCGCCGACAGGGGAATTTACAATGAGCAGTTCTTC. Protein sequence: CASSADRGIYNEQFF.

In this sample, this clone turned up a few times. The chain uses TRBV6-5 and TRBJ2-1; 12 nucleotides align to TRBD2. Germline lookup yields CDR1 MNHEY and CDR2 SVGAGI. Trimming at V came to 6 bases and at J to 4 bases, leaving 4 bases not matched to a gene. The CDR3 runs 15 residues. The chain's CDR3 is CASRRTSGIYNEQFF. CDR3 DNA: TGTGCCAGCAGGAGGACTAGCGGGATTTACAATGAGCAGTTCTTC.

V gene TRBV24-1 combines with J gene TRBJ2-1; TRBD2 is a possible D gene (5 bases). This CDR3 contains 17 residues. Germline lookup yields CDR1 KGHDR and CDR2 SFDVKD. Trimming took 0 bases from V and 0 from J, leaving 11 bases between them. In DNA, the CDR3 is TGTGCCACCAGTGATTTGGAGGGTTGGAGCTCCTACAATGAGCAGTTCTTC. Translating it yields CATSDLEGWSSYNEQFF.

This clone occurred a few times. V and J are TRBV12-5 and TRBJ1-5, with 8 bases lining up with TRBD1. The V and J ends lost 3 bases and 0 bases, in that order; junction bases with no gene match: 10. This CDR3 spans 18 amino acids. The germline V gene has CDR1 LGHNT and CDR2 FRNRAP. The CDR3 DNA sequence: TGTGCTAGTGGTTTCACGGGACAGGCGACCTATAGCAATCAGCCCCAGCATTTT. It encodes CASGFTGQATYSNQPQHF.

The CDR3 DNA is TGCGCCAGCAGCTTAACGGGGAATGAAGGCTATGGCTACACCTTC. Protein: CASSLTGNEGYGYTF. V usage is TRBV5-1 and J usage is TRBJ1-2; D is ambiguous. Trimming shortened V by 2 bases and J by 4 bases, and 15 bases separated the two germline ends. This CDR3 has 15 residues. The germline V gene has CDR1 SGHRS and CDR2 YFSETQ.

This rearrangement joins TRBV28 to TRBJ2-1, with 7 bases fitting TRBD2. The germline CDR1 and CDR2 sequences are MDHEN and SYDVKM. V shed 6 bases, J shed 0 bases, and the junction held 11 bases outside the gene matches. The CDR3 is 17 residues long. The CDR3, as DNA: TGTGCCAGCAGCGCCCCCTTGGGCGGGAGCTCCTACAATGAGCAGTTCTTC. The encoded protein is CASSAPLGGSSYNEQFF.

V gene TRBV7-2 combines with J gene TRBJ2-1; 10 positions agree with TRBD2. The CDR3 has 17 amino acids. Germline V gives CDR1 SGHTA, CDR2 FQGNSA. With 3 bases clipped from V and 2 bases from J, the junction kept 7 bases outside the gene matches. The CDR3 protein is CASSLSSGGNTYNEQFF. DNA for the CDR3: TGTGCCAGCAGCTTGTCTAGCGGGGGTAACACCTACAATGAGCAGTTCTTC.

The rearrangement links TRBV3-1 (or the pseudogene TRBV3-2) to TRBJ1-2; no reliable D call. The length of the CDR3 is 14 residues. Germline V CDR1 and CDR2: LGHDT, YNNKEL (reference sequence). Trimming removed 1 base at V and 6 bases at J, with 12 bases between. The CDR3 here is CASSQVGGKDGYTF. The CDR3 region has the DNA TGTGCCAGCAGCCAAGTTGGAGGGAAGGATGGCTACACCTTC.

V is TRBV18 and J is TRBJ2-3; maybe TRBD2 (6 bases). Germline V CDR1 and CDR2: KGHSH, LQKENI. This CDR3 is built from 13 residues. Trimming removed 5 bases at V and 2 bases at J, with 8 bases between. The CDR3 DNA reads TGTGCCAGCTCATCGCGGGACACAGATACGCAGTATTTT. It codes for CASSSRDTDTQYF.

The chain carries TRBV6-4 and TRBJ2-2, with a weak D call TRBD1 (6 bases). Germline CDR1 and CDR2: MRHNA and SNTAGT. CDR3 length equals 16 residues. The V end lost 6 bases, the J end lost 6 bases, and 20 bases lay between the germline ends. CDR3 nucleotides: TGTGCCAGCAGCAGGGGTCAGAGCGGTGGGGCCGGGGAGCTGTTTTTT. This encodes CASSRGQSGGAGELFF.

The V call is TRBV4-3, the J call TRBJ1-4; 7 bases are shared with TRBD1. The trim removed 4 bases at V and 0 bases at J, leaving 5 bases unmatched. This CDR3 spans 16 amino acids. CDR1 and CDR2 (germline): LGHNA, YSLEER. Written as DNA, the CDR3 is TGCGCCAGCAGCCGGGACAGAGTTGCAACTAATGAAAAACTGTTTTTT. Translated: CASSRDRVATNEKLFF.

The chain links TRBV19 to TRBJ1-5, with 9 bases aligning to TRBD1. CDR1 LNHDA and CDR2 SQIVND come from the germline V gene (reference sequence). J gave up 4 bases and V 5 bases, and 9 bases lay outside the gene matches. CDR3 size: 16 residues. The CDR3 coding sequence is TGTGCCAGTAGTTCATCTGGACAGGGGTGGAATCAGCCCCAGCATTTT. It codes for CASSSSGQGWNQPQHF.

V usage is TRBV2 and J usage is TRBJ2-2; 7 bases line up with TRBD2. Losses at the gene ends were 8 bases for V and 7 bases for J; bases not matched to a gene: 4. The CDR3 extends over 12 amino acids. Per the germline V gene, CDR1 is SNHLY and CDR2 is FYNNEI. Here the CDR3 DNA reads TGTGCCAGCTGGCGGGAGAGCGGGGAGCTGTTTTTT. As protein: CASWRESGELFF.

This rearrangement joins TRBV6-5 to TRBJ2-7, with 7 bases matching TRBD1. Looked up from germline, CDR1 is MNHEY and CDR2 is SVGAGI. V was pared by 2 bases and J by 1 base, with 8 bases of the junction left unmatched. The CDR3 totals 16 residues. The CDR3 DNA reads TGTGCCAGCAGTTACAGGACAGGAACCCCTTCCTACGAGCAGTACTTC. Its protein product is CASSYRTGTPSYEQYF.

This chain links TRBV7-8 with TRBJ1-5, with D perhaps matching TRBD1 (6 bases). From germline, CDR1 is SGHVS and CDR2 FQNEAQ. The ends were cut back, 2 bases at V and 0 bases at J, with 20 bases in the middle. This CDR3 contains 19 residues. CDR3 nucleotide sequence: TGTGCCAGCAGCTTACGAGAACAGACAGGAACTTATAGCAATCAGCCCCAGCATTTT. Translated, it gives CASSLREQTGTYSNQPQHF. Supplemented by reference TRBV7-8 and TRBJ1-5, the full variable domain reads GAGVSQSPRYKVAKRGQDVALRCDPISGHVSLFWYQQALGQGPEFLTYFQNEAQLDKSGLPSDRFFAERPEGSVSTLKIQRTQQEDSAVYLCASSLREQTGTYSNQPQHFGDGTRLSIL.